The 18 T cell receptor beta chains below were found in one sample sequenced in a study of CD4 T cells in relation to SARS-CoV-2 and coronaviruses. Clones were sequenced by immunoSEQ multiplex PCR, and TCRdb holds only the in-frame ones, with some missing. In the table there are 20,000 to 25,000 clones, roughly 79% of which are singletons. CD4+ T cells from unexposed donors were obtained before the COVID-19 pandemic (2011-2018). After about 10 days of culture, CD4+ T cells were isolated. These TCRs are of unknown antigen specificity. The sequenced sample was CD4+ T cells from PBMCs, cultured in vitro. The receptors stem from a human donor in good health.

The rearrangement joins TRBV7-2 to TRBJ1-2; 9 nucleotides match TRBD1. The CDR3 runs 14 residues. V shed 4 bases, J shed 5 bases, and the junction held 5 bases outside the gene matches. Germline lookup yields CDR1 SGHTA and CDR2 FQGNSA. The CDR3 nucleotides are TGTGCCAGCAGCTCTCCGACAGGGGGGTATGGCTACACCTTC. It specifies CASSSPTGGYGYTF.

The chain links TRBV6-5 to TRBJ2-2; 7 bases agree with TRBD2. CDR1 is MNHEY, CDR2 SVGAGI, per germline. Trimming cost V 10 bases and J 3 bases; bases outside gene matches: 11. The CDR3 has 15 amino acids. The CDR3 loop reads CANRGDWGDTGELFF. The CDR3 region has the DNA TGTGCCAACCGGGGGGATTGGGGGGACACCGGGGAGCTGTTTTTT.

This clone was observed a single time. CDR3 residues: CASSRPAGGWYTEAFF. Here the CDR3 DNA reads TGTGCCAGCAGCCGACCGGCAGGGGGCTGGTACACTGAAGCTTTCTTT. V is TRBV7-4 and J is TRBJ1-1; 8 bases are a match to TRBD1. V lost 5 bases, J lost 3 bases, and 11 bases stayed unmatched. This CDR3 region has 16 residues. The germline CDR1 and CDR2 sequences are SGHVT and SQSDAQ.

The J gene is TRBJ1-2, the V gene TRBV5-4; D is possibly TRBD1 (5 bases). The V end lost 5 bases, the J end lost 5 bases, and 19 bases lay between the germline ends. The CDR3 is made up of 15 amino acids. From germline, CDR1 is SGHNT and CDR2 YYREEE (reference sequence). CDR3 in amino acids: CASSLGRDVPYGYTF. Here the CDR3 DNA reads TGTGCCAGCAGTCTGGGGCGGGACGTACCTTATGGCTACACCTTC. Complete variable domain (other parts from reference TRBV5-4 and TRBJ1-2): ETGVTQSPTHLIKTRGQQVTLRCSSQSGHNTVSWYQQALGQGPQFIFQYYREEENGRGNFPPRFSGLQFPNYSSELNVNALELDDSALYLCASSLGRDVPYGYTFGSGTRLTVV.

V and J are TRBV7-6 and TRBJ2-1; D possibly corresponds to TRBD2 (5 bases). In germline, CDR1 is SGHVS, CDR2 FNYEAQ. The length of the CDR3 is 17 residues. Trimming took off 2 bases at V and 2 bases at J, with 16 bases between the two ends. CDR3 protein: CASSLLGGSGAYNEQFF. DNA for the CDR3: TGTGCCAGCAGCTTACTAGGTGGCAGCGGCGCCTACAATGAGCAGTTCTTC.

This CDR3 is CASSSTGRRQPQHF. Here the CDR3 DNA reads TGTGCCAGCAGTTCCACAGGGAGGCGGCAGCCCCAGCATTTT. The chain has TRBV6-5 and TRBJ1-5, with D perhaps matching TRBD1 (6 bases). The CDR3 is 14 residues long. Deletions cut 4 bases from V and 7 bases from J, with 14 bases between. Germline CDR1 reads MNHEY; CDR2 reads SVGAGI.

The chain links TRBV21-1 to TRBJ1-5. TRBV21-1 represents a pseudogene. This CDR3 has 12 residues. The CDR3 loop is CASRVRGQPQHF. The CDR3 nucleotides read TGTGCCAGTAGGGTGAGGGGTCAGCCCCAGCATTTT.

The chain carries TRBV12-3 or TRBV12-4 and TRBJ2-1; no definite D call. The CDR3 has 11 amino acids. The V end lost 7 bases, the J end lost 9 bases, and 10 bases lay between the germline ends. CDR3 coding DNA: TGTGCCAGCAAATTGGAGCTTGAGCAGTTCTTC. Translated: CASKLELEQFF.

The chain combines TRBV7-3 with TRBJ1-1; D unresolved. Germline CDR1 SGHTA, CDR2 FQGTGA. The CDR3 contains 13 residues. V was clipped by 4 bases and J by 1 base, with 7 bases between them. The CDR3 is CASSWDGNTEAFF. The CDR3 DNA follows: TGTGCCAGCAGCTGGGATGGGAACACTGAAGCTTTCTTT.

V usage is TRBV30 and J usage is TRBJ1-2; 7 bases line up with TRBD1. V lost 2 bases to trimming and J lost 3 bases; unmatched junction nucleotides: 6. CDR1 and CDR2 from the germline V gene are GTSNPN and SVGIG (reference sequence). The length of the CDR3 is 14 residues. CDR3 bases: TGTGCCTGGAGTCACGGGACAGCTGACTATGGCTACACCTTC. It codes for CAWSHGTADYGYTF.

This clone was seen once. This chain connects TRBV2 to TRBJ2-1, with D possibly being TRBD2 (6 bases). V was pared by 6 bases and J by 5 bases, with 11 bases between. Germline loops: CDR1 SNHLY, CDR2 FYNNEI. The CDR3 totals 13 residues. The CDR3 spells CASRTGVNNEQFF. CDR3 bases: TGTGCCAGCAGAACGGGAGTTAACAATGAGCAGTTCTTC.

This clone was seen just once. This sequence joins TRBV6-6 and TRBJ1-1, with unresolved D. Trimming pared 6 bases from V and 3 bases from J, leaving 11 bases between. This CDR3 region has 13 residues. The V gene's germline CDR1 is MNHNY and CDR2 SVGAGI (reference sequence). CDR3 amino acids: CASRPGWDTEAFF. Written as DNA, the CDR3 is TGTGCCAGCAGGCCGGGATGGGACACTGAAGCTTTCTTT.

The V gene is TRBV7-2, the J gene TRBJ1-6; D gene ambiguous. Trimming stripped 5 bases from V and 6 bases from J, with 11 bases between. This CDR3 is 14 amino acids long. CDR1 is SGHTA, CDR2 FQGNSA, per germline. The CDR3 DNA reads TGTGCCAGCAGCCTCCCGGGATTTAATTCACCCCTCCACTTT. Its protein product is CASSLPGFNSPLHF.

The chain links TRBV6-4 to TRBJ1-2; tentatively, D is TRBD1 (5 bases). Trimming removed 3 bases from V and 4 bases from J, with 18 bases in between. CDR3 length equals 16 residues. Germline V CDR1 and CDR2: MRHNA, SNTAGT. CDR3 nucleotide sequence: TGTGCCAGCAGTGAGGGGAGGGGAGGAATCGCCTATGGCTACACCTTC. Translated: CASSEGRGGIAYGYTF.

V is TRBV5-4 and J is TRBJ2-3, with D unclear. The germline gives CDR1 SGHNT, CDR2 YYREEE (reference sequence). CDR3 length: 14 amino acids. Deletions cut 4 bases from V and 1 base from J, with 10 bases between. CDR3 bases: TGTGCCAGCAGCGTGGACGGAGGCACAGATACGCAGTATTTT. This encodes CASSVDGGTDTQYF.

The genes are TRBV27 and TRBJ2-7, with D possibly called TRBD1 or TRBD2 (5 bases each). The CDR3 sequence is 14 residues long. Germline CDR1 is MNHEY and CDR2 is SMNVEV (reference sequence). V lost 1 base and J 4 bases, leaving 11 bases between the germline ends. CDR3: CASSLLGELYEQYF. The CDR3 nucleotides read TGTGCCAGCAGTTTATTGGGGGAGTTATACGAGCAGTACTTC.

The gene calls are TRBV18 and TRBJ2-7; 9 positions match TRBD1. Per germline, CDR1 KGHSH and CDR2 LQKENI. V was pared by 1 base and J by 3 bases, with 7 bases of the junction left unmatched. The CDR3 sequence is 16 residues long. The CDR3 protein is CASSPLGTGLNYEQYF. The CDR3 bases are TGTGCCAGCTCACCACTAGGGACAGGGTTAAACTACGAGCAGTACTTC.

The CDR3 loop reads CASSQAGTGSYEQYF. The CDR3 DNA reads TGTGCCAGCAGCCAAGCCGGGACAGGGTCCTACGAGCAGTACTTC. This chain joins TRBV3-1 (or the pseudogene TRBV3-2) and TRBJ2-7, with 9 positions matching TRBD1. The V and J ends lost 1 base and 1 base, in that order; junction bases with no gene match: 2. The CDR3 loop spans 15 amino acids. Germline V gene data show CDR1 as LGHDT and CDR2 as YNNKEL (reference sequence).